This entry lists 5 T cell receptor beta chains sequenced from one sample in a study of human T cells and chemical hapten exposure. TCRdb processed the RACE reads anew with MiXCR; each CDR3 protein has one entry. The table shows under 40,000 distinct CDR3 sequences, with 6% to 7% occurring only once. Time point indicated: patch test 1, 2 weeks after DPC sensitization. The treatment denotes: therapeutic diphenylcyclopropenone sensitization with weekly scalp DPC. The authors extracted total RNA from unfractionated whole blood. Sample: whole blood, taken in connection with sensitization to the hapten diphenylcyclopropenone (DPC). These receptors were collected from a woman aged 25 to 39 with alopecia areata. Some clones in this sample may be carry-over from other donors' samples.

The chain is built from TRBV6-2 or TRBV6-3 and TRBJ1-1, with 7 bases identical to TRBD1. This CDR3 has 14 amino acids. Trimming removed 6 bases from V and 0 bases from J; junction bases left unmatched: 4. In germline, CDR1 is MNHEY, CDR2 SVGEGT. The CDR3 protein is CASRMTGMNTEAFF. CDR3 DNA: TGTGCCAGCAGGATGACAGGGATGAACACTGAAGCTTTCTTT.

This clonotype has more than one count but fewer than ten. The chain carries TRBV7-6 and TRBJ2-3; the D gene is possibly TRBD2 (5 bases). Germline V lookup: CDR1 SGHVS, CDR2 FNYEAQ. V was pared by 6 bases and J by 6 bases, with 16 bases between. This CDR3 is built from 14 residues. Written as DNA, the CDR3 is TGTGCCAGCAGTACTTCAGCGGACTCGGATACGCAGTATTTT. Encoded protein: CASSTSADSDTQYF.

V is TRBV6-1 and J is TRBJ1-1; D is possibly TRBD1 (5 bases). Germline lookup yields CDR1 MNHNS and CDR2 SASEGT. Deletions cut 2 bases from V and 1 base from J, with 8 bases between. This CDR3 has 14 residues. CDR3 amino acids: CASSEWQGNTEAFF. The CDR3 coding sequence is TGTGCCAGCAGTGAATGGCAGGGGAACACTGAAGCTTTCTTT.

V usage is TRBV7-6 and J usage is TRBJ1-5; D is perhaps TRBD1 (6 bases). Looked up from germline, CDR1 is SGHVS and CDR2 is FNYEAQ. V was shortened by 6 bases and J by 2 bases, with 11 bases between the two germline ends. The CDR3 is 14 residues long. CDR3 region: CASSRGGGNQPQHF. Here the CDR3 DNA reads TGTGCCAGCAGTAGAGGGGGAGGCAATCAGCCCCAGCATTTT.

The DNA for the CDR3 is TGTGCCAGCAGCCAGGCTCGAACCTACGAGCAGTACTTC. This translates into CASSQARTYEQYF. The rearrangement uses TRBV4-2 and TRBJ2-7; D is undetermined. This CDR3 has 13 amino acids. The V end lost 3 bases, the J end lost 2 bases, and 8 bases lay between the germline ends. Germline CDR1 reads LGHNA; CDR2 reads YNFKEQ.